This T cell receptor beta chain was sequenced for a study of STAT5B mutations in CD4+ large granular lymphocyte leukemia. Generated by immunoSEQ multiplex PCR, the TCRdb table keeps only in-frame clones and is missing some. Among some 21,000 clones, 70% to 80% were seen once, and the ten largest hold roughly 0.4%. In germline, CDR1 is SGHTA, CDR2 FQGNSA. The CDR3 totals 16 residues. Germline trimming cut 1 base from V and 3 bases from J; bases unmatched to any gene: 6. The chain combines TRBV7-2 with TRBJ2-1; 7 bases agree with TRBD2. The specimen was CD4+ T cells from blood buffy coats. This TCR was sampled from a human donor in good health. The CDR3 is CASSLVGAGIYNEQFF. DNA for the CDR3: TGTGCCAGCAGCTTAGTGGGAGCGGGGATCTACAATGAGCAGTTCTTC.